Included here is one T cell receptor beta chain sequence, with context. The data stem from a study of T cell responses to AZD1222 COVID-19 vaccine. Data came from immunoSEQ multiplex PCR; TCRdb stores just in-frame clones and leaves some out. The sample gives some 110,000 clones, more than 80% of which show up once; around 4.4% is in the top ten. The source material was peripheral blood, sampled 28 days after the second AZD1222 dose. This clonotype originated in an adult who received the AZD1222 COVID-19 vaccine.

The CDR3 protein is CASSESRTGLTNEKLFF. The CDR3 nucleotides are TGTGCCAGCAGTGAATCTAGGACAGGGCTAACTAATGAAAAACTGTTTTTT. The V and J genes are TRBV25-1 and TRBJ1-4; 8 nucleotides match TRBD1. The CDR3 spans 17 residues. The germline V gene has CDR1 MGHDK and CDR2 SYGVNS. The J segment lost 1 base and the V segment lost 1 base, leaving 5 bases of the junction unmatched. Full variable domain (rest looked up from reference TRBV25-1 and TRBJ1-4): EADIYQTPRYLVIGTGKKITLECSQTMGHDKMYWYQQDPGMELHLIHYSYGVNSTEKGDLSSESTVSRIRTEHFPLTLESARPSHTSQYLCASSESRTGLTNEKLFFGSGTQLSVL.